The present entry profiles one T cell receptor (beta chain) with its context. This clonotype showed up many times. The specificity of this receptor is unknown. No base qualities exist here, and no much larger clone lies one base off it. Stable Graves' hyperthyroidism was defined as the absence of progression to ophthalmopathy over 18 months of follow-up. Hyperthyroidism patients were aged 18 to 65 years and newly diagnosed, with disease duration of less than 2 months. Exclusion was applied to patients with uncontrolled infections, other autoimmune diseases, pregnancy or lactation. Diagnoses were established on the basis of clinical symptoms, serum thyroxine and TRAb, thyroid ultrasound, and orbital computed tomography. PBMCs were isolated from 10 ml of fresh peripheral blood by Ficoll-Paque density gradient centrifugation. Total RNA was extracted using Trizol reagent, and RNA quality was assessed on an Agilent 2100 Bioanalyzer.

The TCR beta CDR3 regions were amplified from the RNA transcripts. The first round of RT-PCR for the TCR CDR3 was performed with the HTBI primer set and the Qiagen OneStep RT-PCR kit. Libraries were constructed in a second round of multiplex PCR, after which size selection and purification were performed. Sequencing of the libraries was done on an Illumina HiSeq2000 using paired-end 100 bp reads. On the authors' methods: SOAPnuke was used to process the raw data, with reads discarded if the reads contained adapters or uncalled bases, had a mean Phred below 15, or lacked an exact constant-primer or identifier match. COPE v1.2.5 was used to merge the high-quality paired reads, and each unique nucleotide sequence was defined as a clonotype. Clonotypes were aligned to IMGT TRBV, TRBD and TRBJ reference segments using MiTCR v1.1. The analysis was restricted to V-J combinations with a frequency above 0.0001, which together covered over 99% of the repertoires. The TCS score was defined as the ratio of F50 (clonal expansion) to E x V (chaos), calculated using BLOSUM62-based TCRdist between CDR3 peptides within each V-J. Welch's t-statistics and random forest reduced 450 to 600 V-J features to some 14, which were used in a naive Bayes classifier (R e1071). Using fastp trimming at Q25 and MiXCR clonotype assembly, TCRdb reanalyzed the public sequencing data and kept in-frame beta chains. CDR3 protein sequences are deduplicated, and each keeps its most common genes and DNA. These V and J calls are TCRdb output, not the study's own analysis. The sample profile shows about 690,000 distinct CDR3 sequences; about 18% of them were found once. Around 16% of the sample goes to the ten largest clones.

The sample belongs to a study of T cells in Graves' hyperthyroidism and ophthalmopathy (dated by TCRdb to between 2019 and 2020). Regarding the research as a whole: Peripheral blood was collected at initial diagnosis, before any treatment. TCR V-J signatures able to tell the groups apart were searched for in a discovery cohort of some 97 patients, of whom over 40 had Graves' ophthalmopathy and 57 had stable Graves' hyperthyroidism. Prospective prediction of ophthalmopathy was tested in an independent validation cohort consisting of 18 to 20 hyperthyroidism patients and approximately 16 patients who later progressed to ophthalmopathy. The approximately 100 discovery patients were randomly divided into training and test sets at a 7:3 ratio. The study also compared thyroid tissue and blood T-cell repertoires from roughly six Graves' hyperthyroidism patients. Once sampling was done, hyperthyroidism patients were given methimazole at a starting dose of 30 mg daily, whereas ophthalmopathy patients were given high-dose intravenous methylprednisolone. TCR Vbeta CDR3 sequencing of 135 peripheral blood samples (roughly 41 ophthalmopathy, 75 hyperthyroidism and some 17 progressor patients) is reported in the paper.

Paper-wide results and their limitations: In cross-validation, a model built on a 13 V-J signature told ophthalmopathy apart from stable hyperthyroidism with about 90% sensitivity and approximately 84% specificity, and in testing the same model reached 80%/75%. During validation, the model predicted progression to ophthalmopathy a median of around six months ahead of onset, with 70.59% sensitivity and less than 85% specificity. Sample size was not statistically predetermined, and investigators were not blinded to group allocation. Most expanded thyroid clonotypes (frequency above 0.001) were also detected in blood, suggesting blood repertoires may reflect thyroid immune responses.

The germline V end is reduced by 7 bases and the J end by 4 bases; junction bases left unmatched: 4. CDR1 and CDR2 were assigned from the germline V gene as SQVTM and ANQGSEA. The cysteine opens and the phenylalanine closes a CDR3 of 12 amino acids. Here the CDR3 DNA is all that survives: 36 bases in frame from base 1. The chain joins TRBV29-1 to TRBJ1-1; 9 bases in between match TRBD1. Sequencing was carried out using blood. The clonotype was recovered from a man aged 50 to 60 with Graves' hyperthyroidism. The DNA sequence follows: TGCAGCGCCCAGACAGGGGGCACTGAAGCTTTCTTT. This is translated as CSAQTGGTEAFF.